One and the same sample provided the 18 T cell receptor beta chains below, sequenced in a study of OX40 agonist ivuxolimab in advanced cancers. The protocol was immunoSEQ multiplex PCR, while the TCRdb copy is restricted to in-frame clones and leaves out a portion. This table holds tens of thousands of clones, about 82% found once. The sample was CD4+ or CD8+ T cells sorted from blood, taken in a trial of the OX40 agonist ivuxolimab. These receptors all come from an adult with an advanced solid tumor such as melanoma, head and neck, liver or kidney cancer.

This chain connects TRBV7-8 to TRBJ2-5, with D unclear. V was clipped by 1 base and J by 5 bases, with 8 bases between them. The CDR3 covers 13 residues. Looked up from germline, CDR1 is SGHVS and CDR2 is FQNEAQ. CDR3 DNA sequence: TGTGCCAGCAGCTTAGGGCAGTGGGAGACCCAGTACTTC. Protein: CASSLGQWETQYF.

The chain joins TRBV7-2 to TRBJ2-1, with a possible D match to TRBD1 (5 bases). The V end lost 2 bases, the J end lost 3 bases, and 11 bases lay between the germline ends. There are 15 residues in the CDR3. Germline V gene lookup returns CDR1 SGHTA and CDR2 FQGNSA. CDR3 coding DNA: TGTGCCAGCAGCTTACTCCAGGGAAGCTACAATGAGCAGTTCTTC. It specifies CASSLLQGSYNEQFF.

Comment on this clone: This same CDR3 is encoded by further DNA sequences in the sample. This rearrangement joins TRBV29-1 to TRBJ2-5; TRBD1 is a possible D gene (6 bases). V lost 1 base and J lost 2, with 8 bases in between. The CDR3 sequence is 13 residues long. Germline CDR1 SQVTM, CDR2 ANQGSEA. The CDR3 is CSVEGGPQETQYF. CDR3 in DNA: TGCAGCGTTGAAGGGGGGCCGCAAGAGACCCAGTACTTC.

The V and J genes are TRBV9 and TRBJ1-5; TRBD1 is a possible D gene (5 bases). Germline lookup yields CDR1 SGDLS and CDR2 YYNGEE. V gave up 3 bases and J gave up 3 bases, with 10 bases separating them. The CDR3 loop spans 14 amino acids. The DNA for the CDR3 is TGTGCCAGCAGCGCCGGGACCGACAATCAGCCCCAGCATTTT. Its translation: CASSAGTDNQPQHF.

CDR3 protein: CASSRASTGTQYF. CDR3 bases: TGTGCCAGCAGCCGCGCCAGCACAGGGACCCAGTACTTC. This chain connects TRBV11-2 to TRBJ2-5; possible D gene TRBD1, 5 bases. This CDR3 comprises 13 residues. The ends were cut back, 5 bases at V and 7 bases at J, with 14 bases in the middle. Per the germline V gene, CDR1 is SGHAT and CDR2 is FQNNGV. The full variable domain, in which reference TRBV11-2 and TRBJ2-5 provide the parts outside the CDR3, is EAGVAQSPRYKIIEKRQSVAFWCNPISGHATLYWYQQILGQGPKLLIQFQNNGVVDDSQLPKDRFSAERLKGVDSTLKIQPAKLEDSAVYLCASSRASTGTQYFGPGTRLLVL.

The chain recombines TRBV6-1 with TRBJ2-7; no clear D gene. The V gene's germline CDR1 is MNHNS and CDR2 SASEGT. V lost 7 bases, J lost 1 base, and 14 bases lay in between. The CDR3 has 14 residues. CDR3: CASTPGPSSYEQYF. The CDR3 coding sequence is TGTGCCAGCACCCCAGGCCCGAGTTCCTACGAGCAGTACTTC.

The CDR3 sequence is CASSHAFTGVENEQFF. In nucleotides, the CDR3 is TGCGCCAGCAGCCATGCCTTTACGGGAGTTGAGAATGAGCAGTTCTTC. The V call is TRBV4-3, the J call TRBJ2-1, with D possibly TRBD2 on 6 matching bases. V lost 3 bases to trimming and J lost 7 bases, with 19 bases between them. The CDR3 is made up of 16 amino acids. The germline V gene has CDR1 LGHNA and CDR2 YSLEER.

The V gene is TRBV18, the J gene TRBJ1-2; D is undetermined. CDR1 is KGHSH and CDR2 is LQKENI in the germline V gene. The CDR3 has 13 amino acids. V was pared by 2 bases and J by 6 bases, with 10 bases between. CDR3 protein: CASSPREQDGYTF. CDR3 DNA: TGTGCCAGCTCACCAAGGGAGCAAGATGGCTACACCTTC.

The chain uses TRBV6-1 and TRBJ2-7, with D possibly matching TRBD1 (6 bases). V gave up 6 bases and J gave up 7 bases, with 22 bases separating them. Per the germline V gene, CDR1 is MNHNS and CDR2 is SASEGT. The CDR3 is 15 amino acids. DNA for the CDR3: TGTGCCAGCAGGGTTGGGACACCCGGCCGGTATGAGCAGTACGTC. This sequence encodes CASRVGTPGRYEQYV.

This clone was seen just once. This chain links TRBV7-9 with TRBJ2-5; D remains ambiguous. V lost 2 bases and J 4 bases, leaving 14 bases between the germline ends. This CDR3 is built from 15 residues. The germline CDR1 and CDR2 sequences are SEHNR and FQNEAQ (reference sequence). The CDR3 sequence is CASSLSASLPETQYF. CDR3 bases: TGTGCCAGCAGCTTATCCGCTAGTCTCCCAGAGACCCAGTACTTC.

The rearrangement links TRBV5-1 to TRBJ2-1; no clear D. Trimming removed 6 bases at V and 0 bases at J, with 16 bases between. CDR3 length: 16 amino acids. Per the germline V gene, CDR1 is SGHRS and CDR2 is YFSETQ. The CDR3 DNA follows: TGCGCCAGCACCGCGACGACCAGCGCCTCCTACAATGAGCAGTTCTTC. Its translation is CASTATTSASYNEQFF.

The count of this clone is one. CDR3 sequence: CASMTRGVYNEQFF. CDR3 in DNA: TGTGCCAGCATGACGCGGGGGGTTTACAATGAGCAGTTCTTC. V and J are TRBV2 and TRBJ2-1; 8 nucleotides line up with TRBD2. The CDR3 is 14 residues long. Looked up from germline, CDR1 is SNHLY and CDR2 is FYNNEI. With 7 bases clipped from V and 4 bases from J, the junction kept 6 bases outside the gene matches.

This clone was recorded only once. The chain couples TRBV7-9 to TRBJ2-5; no clear D gene. The germline CDR1 and CDR2 sequences are SEHNR and FQNEAQ (reference sequence). This CDR3 spans 16 amino acids. The germline V and J ends were trimmed by 1 base and 0 bases, with 12 bases remaining between them. This CDR3 reads CASSLGLLRDQETQYF. The CDR3 DNA reads TGTGCCAGCAGCTTAGGTCTATTAAGGGACCAAGAGACCCAGTACTTC.

This clone was detected once. The genes are TRBV10-3 and TRBJ2-4; a possible D gene is TRBD1 (6 bases). CDR1 and CDR2 from the germline V gene are ENHRY and SYGVKD. V dropped 10 bases and J dropped 8 bases, with 15 bases sitting between them. The CDR3 sequence is 12 residues long. CDR3 in DNA: TGTGCCACGGGACACCCGATGGACATTCAGTACTTC. It specifies CATGHPMDIQYF.

The rearrangement links TRBV9 to TRBJ2-1; 8 bases are shared with TRBD1. Germline V lookup: CDR1 SGDLS, CDR2 YYNGEE. Trimming at V came to 3 bases and at J to 2 bases, leaving 4 bases not matched to a gene. The CDR3 totals 15 residues. The CDR3 loop is CASSGGGQAYNEQFF. The CDR3 coding sequence is TGTGCCAGCAGCGGAGGGGGACAGGCCTACAATGAGCAGTTCTTC.

V usage is TRBV9 and J usage is TRBJ2-5; D might be TRBD2 (7 bases). The CDR3 length is 15 residues. The V gene lost 7 bases and the J gene lost 4 bases, with 20 bases spanning the gap. Germline V gene sequence: CDR1 SGDLS, CDR2 YYNGEE. CDR3 loop: CASSQEGGRGETQYF. The DNA for the CDR3 is TGTGCCAGCTCCCAAGAGGGGGGGCGGGGAGAGACCCAGTACTTC.

The genes are TRBV5-8 and TRBJ2-6, with D maybe TRBD1 (6 bases). V lost 9 bases, J lost 0 bases, and 16 bases lay in between. This CDR3 comprises 16 residues. Germline CDR1 SGHTS, CDR2 YDEGEE. The CDR3 here is CANHREIFSGANVLTF. The CDR3 region has the DNA TGTGCCAACCACAGGGAGATATTCTCTGGGGCCAACGTCCTGACTTTC.

This clone occurred a few times. This chain joins TRBV19 and TRBJ1-2; no definite D call. The CDR3 covers 10 residues. Germline CDR1 LNHDA, CDR2 SQIVND (reference sequence). V lost 9 bases to trimming and J lost 4 bases, with 6 bases between them. The CDR3 DNA follows: TGTGCCAGCGCGTCCTATGGCTACACCTTC. This encodes CASASYGYTF.